One and the same sample provided the 28 T cell receptor beta chains below, sequenced in a study of shared clonotypes between healthy human individuals. Sequenced by immunoSEQ multiplex PCR; TCRdb stores in-frame clones only, minus some. The repertoire has 330,000 or so clones, 73% of them found once; the top ten carry more than 9%. Sample: memory CD4+ T cells sorted from blood. As to subset: CD45RA-negative fraction. Every receptor here comes from a man between 25 and 39 years old in good health.

The CDR3 DNA is TGTGCCAGCAGCTTAGAGGCGGGAGTTCACAATGAGCAGTTCTTC. It yields the protein CASSLEAGVHNEQFF. The chain couples TRBV7-2 to TRBJ2-1, with TRBD2 matching 7 bases. The CDR3 spans 15 residues. The V segment lost 1 base and the J segment 5 bases; nucleotides outside the gene matches: 5. The germline gives CDR1 SGHTA, CDR2 FQGNSA.

The chain is built from TRBV5-1 and TRBJ2-2; D is unresolved. V shed 0 bases and J shed 11 bases, with 5 bases lying between them. Germline V gene lookup returns CDR1 SGHRS and CDR2 YFSETQ. The CDR3 is 11 amino acids. The CDR3 is CASSLGEELFF. CDR3 coding DNA: TGCGCCAGCAGCTTGGGCGAAGAGCTGTTTTTT.

This chain connects TRBV5-1 to TRBJ2-3; D is possibly TRBD1 or TRBD2 (5 bases each). Trimming took off 4 bases at V and 2 bases at J, with 20 bases between the two ends. Germline lookup yields CDR1 SGHRS and CDR2 YFSETQ. The CDR3 is made up of 17 amino acids. CDR3 nucleotides: TGCGCCAGCAGCCTATTAACTAGTGGGGGAAACACAGATACGCAGTATTTT. Its protein is CASSLLTSGGNTDTQYF.

The V and J genes are TRBV27 and TRBJ2-7, with 8 bases identical to TRBD2. Germline assignment: CDR1 MNHEY and CDR2 SMNVEV (reference sequence). This CDR3 comprises 15 residues. The junction had 4 bases not matched to a gene; V was cut back by 3 bases and J by 0 bases. The CDR3, as DNA: TGTGCCAGCAGTTTGCGGCGGGAGGCCTCCTACGAGCAGTACTTC. Encoded protein: CASSLRREASYEQYF.

The sample holds one count of this clone. V and J are TRBV6-1 and TRBJ2-7, with D perhaps TRBD2 (5 bases). The CDR3 runs 11 residues. Trimming pared 6 bases from V and 6 bases from J, leaving 9 bases between. From germline, CDR1 is MNHNS and CDR2 SASEGT. CDR3 coding DNA: TGTGCCAGCAGGGACTGGGGCGAGCAGTACTTC. Residues: CASRDWGEQYF.

There are a few counts of this clone. The identical CDR3 is also encoded by other nucleotide sequences in the sample. The chain links TRBV7-6 to TRBJ2-3; 8 bases agree with TRBD2. The CDR3 loop spans 16 amino acids. Germline V gives CDR1 SGHVS, CDR2 FNYEAQ. V was pared by 5 bases and J by 2 bases, with 9 bases of the junction left unmatched. The CDR3 coding sequence is TGTGCCAGCAGCCTCGGGACTAGTGGGTCCACAGATACGCAGTATTTT. The encoded protein is CASSLGTSGSTDTQYF.

This clone appeared a single time. This chain links TRBV6-1 with TRBJ2-7; 8 bases align to TRBD1. The CDR3 spans 15 residues. CDR1 and CDR2 (germline): MNHNS, SASEGT. The ends lost 10 bases at V and 2 bases at J; junction bases unmatched: 13. CDR3: CATQKDRATTYEQYF. The CDR3 DNA is TGTGCCACACAAAAGGACAGGGCAACGACCTACGAGCAGTACTTC.

At least ten counts were recorded for this clone. The chain carries TRBV7-9 and TRBJ1-1, with 11 positions matching TRBD1. Looked up from germline, CDR1 is SEHNR and CDR2 is FQNEAQ (reference sequence). CDR3 length equals 14 residues. Germline trimming cut 3 bases from V and 4 bases from J; bases unmatched to any gene: 1. The CDR3 DNA reads as TGTGCCAGCAGCTTCGGACAGGGGGCCACTGAAGCTTTCTTT. Translation gives CASSFGQGATEAFF.

The chain joins TRBV7-9 to TRBJ2-3, with TRBD2 identical over 8 bases. CDR1 SEHNR and CDR2 FQNEAQ come from the germline V gene (reference sequence). The CDR3 is 15 residues long. The V gene end was trimmed by 5 bases and the J gene end by 1 base; junction bases not matched to a gene: 5. The CDR3 spells CASSPKLAGTDTQYF. The DNA of the CDR3 is TGTGCCAGCAGCCCTAAACTAGCGGGCACAGATACGCAGTATTTT.

This clone was found once. The rearrangement uses TRBV7-2 and TRBJ2-1, with TRBD2 identical over 12 bases. CDR1 and CDR2 from the germline V gene are SGHTA and FQGNSA. Trimming removed 1 base from V and 8 bases from J; junction bases left unmatched: 6. This CDR3 region has 16 residues. As DNA, the CDR3 is TGTGCCAGCAGCTTAGGGCCTAGCGGGAGGGGATATGAGCAGTTCTTC. The encoded protein is CASSLGPSGRGYEQFF.

Only a few counts were recorded for this clone. The chain uses TRBV28 and TRBJ2-7, with 8 bases identical to TRBD1. Germline trimming cut 5 bases from V and 4 bases from J; bases unmatched to any gene: 10. Germline CDR1 MDHEN, CDR2 SYDVKM. The CDR3 spans 15 residues. CDR3 DNA: TGTGCCAGCAGTATCACCGGGACAGGAAGGTACGAGCAGTACTTC. Translation: CASSITGTGRYEQYF.

This clone has just a few counts. The CDR3 sequence is CASSLITDYGYTF. CDR3 coding DNA: TGTGCCAGCAGTTTAATCACGGACTATGGCTACACCTTC. The chain recombines TRBV28 with TRBJ1-2; D call uncertain. Trimming left V 2 bases short and J 3 bases short, with 7 bases between. The CDR3 is made up of 13 amino acids. CDR1 and CDR2 from the germline V gene are MDHEN and SYDVKM.

This chain joins TRBV5-4 and TRBJ2-2, with D perhaps given as TRBD1 or TRBD2 (5 bases each). V gave up 4 bases and J gave up 7 bases, with 20 bases separating them. CDR1 SGHNT and CDR2 YYREEE come from the germline V gene (reference sequence). The length of the CDR3 is 16 residues. The CDR3 spells CASSLDPGAGGGELFF. The CDR3 region has the DNA TGTGCCAGCAGCCTCGATCCTGGGGCGGGTGGCGGGGAGCTGTTTTTT.

The sample holds many counts of this clone. This sequence joins TRBV5-1 and TRBJ2-7; 13 bases match TRBD2. Per the germline V gene, CDR1 is SGHRS and CDR2 is YFSETQ. Trimming cost V 4 bases and J 7 bases; bases outside gene matches: 14. The CDR3 is 17 amino acids. CDR3 DNA: TGCGCCAGCAGCATAGGACTAGCGGGAGTAGTGCAAGAGGAGCAGTACTTC. The encoded protein is CASSIGLAGVVQEEQYF.

This clone was seen a handful of times. The J gene is TRBJ2-7, the V gene TRBV5-1; 11 nucleotides match TRBD2. V gave up 0 bases and J gave up 2 bases; unmatched junction bases: 1. CDR1 SGHRS and CDR2 YFSETQ come from the germline V gene. CDR3 length: 15 residues. DNA for the CDR3: TGCGCCAGCAGCTTGGATAGCGGGAGGGCCTACGAGCAGTACTTC. Translated: CASSLDSGRAYEQYF.

The chain couples TRBV19 to TRBJ2-2; tentatively, D is TRBD1 or TRBD2 (5 bases each). Germline lookup yields CDR1 LNHDA and CDR2 SQIVND (reference sequence). The CDR3 sequence is 14 residues long. The V and J ends lost 7 bases and 6 bases respectively, with 15 bases between them. The CDR3 is CASTRDPKSGELFF. The CDR3 bases are TGTGCCAGTACCCGGGACCCTAAGTCCGGGGAGCTGTTTTTT.

The chain has TRBV30 and TRBJ1-5; D possibly corresponds to TRBD1 (5 bases). CDR3 size: 13 residues. V gave up 1 base and J gave up 5 bases, with 9 bases separating them. Per the germline V gene, CDR1 is GTSNPN and CDR2 is SVGIG (reference sequence). The CDR3 DNA reads TGTGCCTGGAGTGACAGGTCCGATCAGCCCCAGCATTTT. Its translation is CAWSDRSDQPQHF.

V and J are TRBV19 and TRBJ1-2; perhaps TRBD1 as D (5 bases). In germline, CDR1 is LNHDA, CDR2 SQIVND (reference sequence). With 9 bases removed from V and 5 bases from J, the gap between germline ends came to 25 bases. The CDR3 totals 16 residues. This chain's CDR3 is CASLSPPGAGSYGYTF. In nucleotides, the CDR3 is TGTGCCAGCCTCTCCCCTCCCGGGGCAGGGAGTTATGGCTACACCTTC.

The chain carries TRBV5-1 and TRBJ2-2; D is undetermined. Germline V gene sequence: CDR1 SGHRS, CDR2 YFSETQ. The V end lost 0 bases, the J end lost 1 base, and 7 bases lay between the germline ends. CDR3 length: 15 amino acids. The DNA of the CDR3 is TGCGCCAGCAGCTTGGTAGCAGGGAACACCGGGGAGCTGTTTTTT. Translation gives CASSLVAGNTGELFF.

The chain employs TRBV29-1 and TRBJ2-3; D possibly uses TRBD1 or TRBD2 (6 bases each). Germline CDR1 reads SQVTM; CDR2 reads ANQGSEA. Trimming shortened V by 5 bases and J by 8 bases, and 17 bases separated the two germline ends. This CDR3 contains 13 residues. The CDR3 region is CSVRPGAFGTQYF. The CDR3 DNA sequence: TGCAGCGTTCGTCCGGGGGCGTTTGGTACGCAGTATTTT.

This clone has just a few counts. This rearrangement joins TRBV5-6 to TRBJ2-7; 9 bases are shared with TRBD1. CDR1 and CDR2 from the germline V gene are SGHDT and YYEEEE. There are 15 residues in the CDR3. V gave up 4 bases and J gave up 4 bases; unmatched junction bases: 9. CDR3 bases: TGTGCCAGCAGCCACGTGACAGGGGGGGTGTACGAGCAGTACTTC. Amino acid sequence: CASSHVTGGVYEQYF.

The V call is TRBV20-1, the J call TRBJ2-1; D is unresolved. The CDR3 loop spans 10 amino acids. Trimming stripped 6 bases from V and 10 bases from J, with 10 bases between. Per the germline V gene, CDR1 is DFQATT and CDR2 is SNEGSKA (reference sequence). CDR3 sequence (DNA): TGCAGTGCCCACGCAGTCGAGCAGTTCTTC. Translated, it gives CSAHAVEQFF.

The V call is TRBV4-1, the J call TRBJ2-1; TRBD1 matches 7 bases. Looked up from germline, CDR1 is MGHRA and CDR2 is YSYEKL. Trimming removed 2 bases from V and 4 bases from J; junction bases left unmatched: 8. The CDR3 totals 16 residues. DNA of the CDR3: TGCGCCAGCAGCCAAACGCCGGGACAGCAATACAATGAGCAGTTCTTC. This sequence encodes CASSQTPGQQYNEQFF.

The rearrangement links TRBV5-1 to TRBJ2-1, with D tentatively TRBD2 (5 bases). V lost 0 bases and J 1 base, leaving 17 bases between the germline ends. The germline V gene encodes CDR1 SGHRS and CDR2 YFSETQ. This CDR3 is built from 18 residues. The CDR3 is CASSLVLWLADSYNEQFF. The CDR3 DNA is TGCGCCAGCAGCTTGGTTCTGTGGCTAGCCGATTCCTACAATGAGCAGTTCTTC.

The chain carries TRBV10-1 and TRBJ2-3, with TRBD2 matching 15 bases. The trim removed 2 bases at V and 6 bases at J, leaving 3 bases unmatched. The CDR3 consists of 16 residues. The germline V gene has CDR1 WNHNN and CDR2 SYGVQD (reference sequence). CDR3: CASSEGLAGGLDTQYF. CDR3 bases: TGCGCCAGCAGTGAGGGACTAGCGGGAGGGCTGGATACGCAGTATTTT.

This chain uses TRBV18 with TRBJ2-7; 9 bases map to TRBD1. V shed 6 bases and J 7 bases; nucleotides not matched to a gene: 13. The CDR3 length is 15 residues. Germline assignment: CDR1 KGHSH and CDR2 LQKENI. For the CDR3, the DNA is TGTGCCAGCTCTCGCGACCGGGACAGGGTTGAGGAGCAGTACTTC. Its protein is CASSRDRDRVEEQYF.

This clone has only a few counts. The chain is built from TRBV7-6 and TRBJ2-7; D perhaps matches TRBD1 (6 bases). CDR1 and CDR2 (germline): SGHVS, FNYEAQ. The CDR3 has 15 residues. Trimming pared 5 bases from V and 4 bases from J, leaving 18 bases between. CDR3 DNA: TGTGCCAGCAGCCCTGGACAGCGAGGCGGGTACGAGCAGTACTTC. Its translation is CASSPGQRGGYEQYF.

The rearrangement links TRBV5-4 to TRBJ2-7; 7 bases fit TRBD1. The ends lost 3 bases at V and 2 bases at J; junction bases unmatched: 8. Germline CDR1 and CDR2: SGHNT and YYREEE (reference sequence). The CDR3 sequence is 15 residues long. The CDR3 here is CASSWGTAQPYEQYF. The CDR3 coding sequence is TGTGCCAGCAGCTGGGGGACAGCTCAGCCCTACGAGCAGTACTTC.